Described below is a single T cell receptor (beta chain) sequence and its context. Just one base apart from a much larger clone, this may be a read error. The entry originates in a study of regulatory T cells in long-lasting Graves disease. About the research overall: Newly diagnosed Graves' patients had under 3 months of antithyroid drugs.

Researchers made TCR beta libraries by using iRepertoire HTBI primers and running Arm-PCR on CDR3 regions. MiXCR was run by TCRdb on the multiplex PCR reads, yielding one entry per CDR3 protein. The sample shows some 600,000 distinct CDR3 sequences, roughly 15% of them seen only once. Germline assignment: CDR1 MNHNS and CDR2 SASEGT. This CDR3 is 15 amino acids long. As for time point: newly diagnosed GD, antithyroid drugs for less than 3 months. The TCR library used RNA extracted from PBMCs. The sample was also reused in another study, on T cells in Graves' hyperthyroidism and ophthalmopathy. From that paper: Primed by the HTBI set, a first-round RT-PCR was run on the TCR CDR3.

The V call is TRBV6-1, the J call TRBJ1-4; 8 bases fit TRBD1. The sequence derives from a man aged 18 to 30 with Graves disease. Sequenced here: peripheral blood mononuclear cells (PBMCs), sampled at new diagnosis, from a patient treated with antithyroid drugs. CDR3 loop: CASTTRDRRNEKLLF. CDR3 sequence (DNA): TGTGCCAGCACTACCCGGGACAGGAGGAATGAAAAACTGCTTTTT.